What follows describes a single T cell receptor (beta chain). Its matching antigen is unknown. These data come from a study of PD-1 blockade in mismatch repair-deficient tumors. Study-wide context: Enrolled about 2013-2017, patients had progressing, pretreated mismatch repair-deficient cancers of 11 to 13 types. Whole-study findings and limits: Rapid post-treatment expansion, then contraction, generally preceding radiologic response, marked tumor-resident clones.

Mismatch repair deficiency was confirmed in all patients, by PCR or immunohistochemistry. TCR sequencing covered a few patients who responded to pembrolizumab. The data were produced by immunoSEQ multiplex PCR, yet TCRdb's version contains in-frame clones alone and is incomplete. The table shows roughly 53,000 clones, with 78% occurring only once. Germline V CDR1 and CDR2: MDHEN, SYDVKM. The CDR3 spans 15 residues. Deletions cut 2 bases from V and 1 base from J, with 11 bases between. The TCR comes from an adult with mismatch repair-deficient cancer. This sequence joins TRBV28 and TRBJ2-5; tentatively, D is TRBD1 or TRBD2 (6 bases each). The material was peripheral blood, obtained 4 weeks after starting pembrolizumab. The CDR3 DNA is TGTGCCAGCAGTTTAGGAGGGGGAGGCCAAGAGACCCAGTACTTC. Translating gives CASSLGGGGQETQYF.